The next 15 T cell receptor beta chains were all read from a single sample in a study of response to subunit inactivated influenza vaccine. TCRdb itself ran the RT-PCR reads through MiXCR, one entry per CDR3 protein. This repertoire shows some 540,000 distinct CDR3 sequences, around 25% found once; its top ten account for roughly 2.8%. The data were also submitted as part of a second study, on T cells expressing NK-cell markers. That source reports: The TCR beta cDNA came from 5'RACE template switching with UMIs.

This sample comprised CD4+ T cells sorted from PBMCs, obtained roughly 12 days after vaccination. The receptors were gathered from a man in his forties or fifties who received an inactivated influenza vaccine.

This clonotype was seen only a few times. The chain uses TRBV4-2 and TRBJ2-3; 15 positions match TRBD2. Unmatched junction bases numbered 5, after V lost 4 bases and J lost 0 bases. From germline, CDR1 is LGHNA and CDR2 YNFKEQ. The CDR3 is 18 residues long. The CDR3 region has the DNA TGTGCCAGCAGCCGATCCGGGACTAGCGGGGGGAGCACAGATACGCAGTATTTT. Translation gives CASSRSGTSGGSTDTQYF.

This clonotype was seen repeatedly, ten times or more. The chain combines TRBV7-2 with TRBJ2-1; no reliable D call. The germline V gene has CDR1 SGHTA and CDR2 FQGNSA. V lost 1 base to trimming and J lost 0 bases, with 7 bases between them. The CDR3 contains 15 residues. CDR3 bases: TGTGCCAGCAGCTTAGAACCCAGCTCCTACAATGAGCAGTTCTTC. It yields the protein CASSLEPSSYNEQFF.

This clonotype was detected once. V gene TRBV24-1 combines with J gene TRBJ2-1; D might be TRBD2 (5 bases). The CDR3 is 16 amino acids. Trimming left V 3 bases short and J 4 bases short, with 15 bases between. In germline, CDR1 is KGHDR, CDR2 SFDVKD. The CDR3 DNA reads as TGTGCCACCAGTGATCCCGGCCTAGCCGATTACAATGAGCAGTTCTTC. It translates to CATSDPGLADYNEQFF.

This clonotype has just a few counts. This chain's CDR3 is CASSWRAGGLNTEAFF. In DNA, the CDR3 is TGTGCCAGCAGCTGGCGAGCAGGGGGCTTGAACACTGAAGCTTTCTTT. The V call is TRBV11-1, the J call TRBJ1-1; 8 bases align to TRBD1. V trimming: 4 bases; J trimming: 0 bases; junction bases outside the gene matches: 7. Germline CDR1 and CDR2: SGHAT and FQDESV (reference sequence). The CDR3 totals 16 residues.

The chain uses TRBV24-1 and TRBJ2-5; tentatively, D is TRBD2 (5 bases). The CDR3 runs to 13 residues. Trimming stripped 0 bases from V and 9 bases from J, with 10 bases between. Germline V gives CDR1 KGHDR, CDR2 SFDVKD. CDR3 sequence reads: CATSDLRKEAQYF. Here the CDR3 DNA reads TGTGCCACCAGTGATTTGCGCAAGGAGGCCCAGTACTTC.

The chain uses TRBV10-3 and TRBJ1-1, with 8 positions matching TRBD1. Germline lookup yields CDR1 ENHRY and CDR2 SYGVKD. There are 15 residues in the CDR3. The ends lost 3 bases at V and 4 bases at J; junction bases unmatched: 7. For the CDR3, the DNA is TGTGCCATCAGTGAAGGACAGGGAAGGGCCACTGAAGCTTTCTTT. It encodes CAISEGQGRATEAFF.

The chain has TRBV15 and TRBJ2-3; D not certain. Between the trimmed V and J ends, which lost 3 bases and 1 base, there was a span of 5 bases. The V gene's germline CDR1 is LNHNV and CDR2 YYDKDF (reference sequence). This CDR3 comprises 13 residues. The CDR3 spells CATSSGRTDTQYF. CDR3 DNA: TGTGCCACCAGCAGCGGCCGCACAGATACGCAGTATTTT.

This chain connects TRBV15 to TRBJ1-3, with D unclear. The length of the CDR3 is 15 residues. Germline CDR1 and CDR2: LNHNV and YYDKDF (reference sequence). V was clipped by 0 bases and J by 4 bases, with 10 bases between them. CDR3 sequence: CATSRDGRHGNTIYF. CDR3 bases: TGTGCCACCAGCAGAGATGGGCGACACGGAAACACCATATATTTT. Together with reference TRBV15 and TRBJ1-3, the CDR3 gives the full variable domain: DAMVIQNPRYQVTQFGKPVTLSCSQTLNHNVMYWYQQKSSQAPKLLFHYYDKDFNNEADTPDNFQSRRPNTSFCFLDIRSPGLGDTAMYLCATSRDGRHGNTIYFGEGSWLTVV.

The chain couples TRBV10-3 to TRBJ2-5; TRBD1 aligns across 7 bases. V lost 7 bases to trimming and J lost 7 bases; unmatched junction nucleotides: 9. Germline V gene data show CDR1 as ENHRY and CDR2 as SYGVKD. The CDR3 runs 13 residues. The CDR3 DNA is TGTGCCATCAAGGATACAGGGGTTGGGACCCAGTACTTC. Its protein product is CAIKDTGVGTQYF.

This clonotype was seen more than once but under ten times. V gene TRBV6-5 combines with J gene TRBJ2-2; no reliable D call. Trimming removed 2 bases at V and 3 bases at J, with 7 bases between. The germline V gene encodes CDR1 MNHEY and CDR2 SVGAGI. There are 14 residues in the CDR3. DNA for the CDR3: TGTGCCAGCAGTTACGCCAGAGACACCGGGGAGCTGTTTTTT. It codes for CASSYARDTGELFF.

This chain uses TRBV2 with TRBJ1-3, with D unresolved. Germline assignment: CDR1 SNHLY and CDR2 FYNNEI. Trimming shortened V by 8 bases and J by 4 bases, and 6 bases separated the two germline ends. The CDR3 spans 11 residues. The CDR3 region is CASGVGNTIYF. The CDR3 DNA reads as TGTGCCAGCGGAGTGGGAAACACCATATATTTT.

This chain uses TRBV18 with TRBJ1-1; 7 nucleotides align to TRBD1. The CDR3 covers 16 residues. Germline trimming cut 3 bases from V and 4 bases from J; bases unmatched to any gene: 11. CDR1 is KGHSH and CDR2 is LQKENI in the germline V gene. The CDR3 DNA follows: TGTGCCAGCTCACCGGGGACAGCAGAAAGCGGCACTGAAGCTTTCTTT. Translated: CASSPGTAESGTEAFF.

This rearrangement joins TRBV9 to TRBJ2-1; 8 bases match TRBD2. CDR3 size: 14 residues. Trimming removed 2 bases from V and 3 bases from J; junction bases left unmatched: 1. The V gene's germline CDR1 is SGDLS and CDR2 YYNGEE. The CDR3 DNA reads as TGTGCCAGCAGCGTTGGGACTAGCTACAATGAGCAGTTCTTC. It codes for CASSVGTSYNEQFF.

V and J are TRBV6-1 and TRBJ1-5; tentatively, D is TRBD1 (6 bases). CDR3 length: 16 residues. Trimming stripped 2 bases from V and 2 bases from J, with 13 bases between. Germline V gene lookup returns CDR1 MNHNS and CDR2 SASEGT. CDR3 amino acids: CASSESGAGGNQPQHF. DNA of the CDR3: TGTGCCAGCAGTGAATCAGGGGCGGGGGGCAATCAGCCCCAGCATTTT.

This clonotype came up a few times. Likely a read error: the CDR3 ends without its conserved phenylalanine or tryptophan. The chain combines TRBV20-1 with TRBJ2-2; TRBD1 matches at 8 bases. CDR1 is DFQATT, CDR2 SNEGSKA, per germline (reference sequence). The CDR3 runs to 14 residues. Germline trimming cut 6 bases from V and 1 base from J; bases unmatched to any gene: 4. The CDR3 sequence is CSALGQGNTGELFS. The CDR3 DNA follows: TGCAGTGCCCTAGGACAGGGGAACACCGGGGAGCTGTTTTCT.